This T cell receptor (beta chain) was observed in a study of cytomegalovirus exposure and HLA in healthy donors. Findings and limits, study-wide: Among TCR sequences, most were rare, though some public TCRs appeared in many donors. A prior analysis recorded that most TCR beta V segments were productive about 87% or about 30% of the time. TCR beta sequences numbering under 20,000 were associated with HLA alleles at 0.05 false discovery rate in a later analysis. Some TCR beta chains (roughly 150 of them) were listed as cytomegalovirus-associated.

PCR used 60 Vbeta primers and 13 Jbeta primers. Assay: immunoSEQ multiplex PCR; the TCRdb copy retains only in-frame clones and omits some. The sample holds roughly 120,000 clones; 75% to 85% are singletons and the top ten take around 3.3%. The germline V and J ends were trimmed by 6 bases and 8 bases, with 16 bases remaining between them. This CDR3 is 14 amino acids long. The germline V gene encodes CDR1 MDHEN and CDR2 SYDVKM. About this clone itself: Its antigen is as yet unknown.

This chain uses TRBV28 with TRBJ2-2; D possibly corresponds to TRBD2 (6 bases). The sample taken for sequencing was PBMCs. This clonotype was obtained from a male donor in good health and CMV-seronegative. CDR3 bases: TGTGCCAGCAGCGAACTAGCTGAGGCTGGGGAGCTGTTTTTT. Translated: CASSELAEAGELFF.